What follows is one T cell receptor (beta chain) and its context. This entry belongs to a study of CD8 T cells in Susac syndrome. For the study at large: The Susac syndrome patients were therapy-naive, on corticosteroids, or on intravenous immunoglobulin alone at blood draw.

Germline values: CDR1 SGHAT, CDR2 FQNNGV. This CDR3 is built from 15 residues. Trimming took 5 bases from V and 5 from J, leaving 18 bases between them. A quantity of about 0.45 to 1 ug RNA underwent reverse transcription using random hexamers. TCRdb analysed the immunoSEQ multiplex PCR reads with MiXCR anew, one entry per CDR3 protein. The data contain roughly 86,000 distinct CDR3 sequences, roughly 95% of them seen just once; the ten biggest clones take up 0.5% to 0.8%. V gene TRBV11-2 combines with J gene TRBJ2-5, with a tentative D call TRBD2 (6 bases). Sequencing was done on a sample of CD8+ T cells from PBMCs. This receptor was identified in a human donor with Susac syndrome. The CDR3: CASSRQWDLGETQYF. DNA of the CDR3: TGTGCCAGCAGCCGTCAGTGGGACTTAGGGGAGACCCAGTACTTC. Looking up the rest from reference TRBV11-2 and TRBJ2-5 gives the full variable domain: EAGVAQSPRYKIIEKRQSVAFWCNPISGHATLYWYQQILGQGPKLLIQFQNNGVVDDSQLPKDRFSAERLKGVDSTLKIQPAKLEDSAVYLCASSRQWDLGETQYFGPGTRLLVL.